The subject of this entry is one T cell receptor (beta chain). Its antigen is currently unknown. These data come from a study of CD8 T cells in ankylosing spondylitis. Study-level findings and limits: Characteristic of ankylosing spondylitis blood, it appeared, was a TCR beta motif comprising roughly 8 highly homologous variants. There was reportedly significant enrichment of clones that were disease-linked in matched ankylosing spondylitis synovial fluid.

With 2 bases removed from V and 4 bases from J, the gap between germline ends came to 24 bases. The CDR3 totals 18 residues. Germline-derived CDR1 and CDR2 are SGHAT and FQNNGV. From the 5' RACE reads, TCRdb called clonotypes with MiXCR, one entry per CDR3 protein. The sample records approximately 220,000 distinct CDR3 sequences, 15% to 20% being singletons. This receptor was taken from a male donor with ankylosing spondylitis. Sequencing was performed on blood, either unsorted or a sorted T cell fraction (not recorded which). The chain links TRBV11-2 to TRBJ2-7; D might be TRBD2 (5 bases). The CDR3 spells CASSLFPAGERPIYEQYF. In DNA, the CDR3 is TGTGCCAGCAGCTTATTCCCCGCCGGGGAGAGACCGATTTACGAGCAGTACTTC.